The present T cell receptor (beta chain) was sequenced within a study of blood T cell repertoires in COVID-19. On the study more broadly: PBMCs, B-cell-depleted T cells, or T cells provided the cDNA or gDNA that made up the material.

Only in-frame clones appear in the TCRdb table, and some are missing; sequencing was by immunoSEQ multiplex PCR. This table has some 200,000 clones, about 79% appearing once. Material: peripheral blood. The receptor was derived from a woman aged 40 to 55 who had recovered from COVID-19.

CDR3 in DNA: TGTGCCAGCAAAAAAACAGGGGTTGAAGCTTTCTTT. Translation gives CASKKTGVEAFF. This chain uses TRBV6-6 with TRBJ1-1; 7 nucleotides align to TRBD1. The CDR3 extends over 12 amino acids. The germline V gene has CDR1 MNHNY and CDR2 SVGAGI (reference sequence). V was clipped by 7 bases and J by 7 bases; unmatched bases: 6.